A single sample gave rise to the 13 T cell receptor beta chains below, sequenced in a study of T cell changes during pregnancy in multiple sclerosis. Generated by immunoSEQ multiplex PCR, the TCRdb table keeps only in-frame clones and is missing some. The sample contains 70,000 or so clones, 80% to 95% of which appear only once. Source: CD4+ T cells from peripheral blood mononuclear cells, taken after pregnancy. Receptors originate from a female donor with multiple sclerosis, enrolled in a pregnancy study.

The J gene is TRBJ1-3, the V gene TRBV7-9, with a weak D call TRBD1 (6 bases). CDR1 and CDR2 (germline): SEHNR, FQNEAQ (reference sequence). This CDR3 is 17 amino acids long. Trimming shortened V by 5 bases and J by 0 bases, and 17 bases separated the two germline ends. For the CDR3, the DNA is TGTGCCAGCAGCCTGGGGGGGACAACAAGCTCTGGAAACACCATATATTTT. It specifies CASSLGGTTSSGNTIYF.

V gene TRBV28 combines with J gene TRBJ1-5, with a weak D call TRBD1 (5 bases). Looked up from germline, CDR1 is MDHEN and CDR2 is SYDVKM. With 4 bases removed from V and 2 bases from J, the gap between germline ends came to 15 bases. This CDR3 spans 16 amino acids. The CDR3 is CASSWAAGGGNQPQHF. The CDR3 DNA sequence: TGTGCCAGCAGTTGGGCTGCGGGGGGAGGCAATCAGCCCCAGCATTTT.

The V gene is TRBV7-6, the J gene TRBJ2-5, with 11 nucleotides matching TRBD1. V trimming: 2 bases; J trimming: 2 bases; junction bases outside the gene matches: 16. The CDR3 contains 20 residues. Germline-derived CDR1 and CDR2 are SGHVS and FNYEAQ. The CDR3 here is CASSLSPSAGTGGTQETQYF. The CDR3 region has the DNA TGTGCCAGCAGCTTATCCCCGTCTGCCGGGACAGGGGGGACTCAAGAGACCCAGTACTTC.

The gene calls are TRBV9 and TRBJ2-1; 7 bases agree with TRBD1. J lost 3 bases, V lost 1 base, and 7 bases had no gene match. Looked up from germline, CDR1 is SGDLS and CDR2 is YYNGEE. The CDR3 is 16 residues long. Here the CDR3 DNA reads TGTGCCAGCAGCGTACGGGACAGCAACTTCTACAATGAGCAGTTCTTC. Translation: CASSVRDSNFYNEQFF. The complete variable domain, with remaining parts taken from reference TRBV9 and TRBJ2-1, reads DSGVTQTPKHLITATGQRVTLRCSPRSGDLSVYWYQQSLDQGLQFLIQYYNGEERAKGNILERFSAQQFPDLHSELNLSSLELGDSALYFCASSVRDSNFYNEQFFGPGTRLTVL.

This chain uses TRBV5-4 with TRBJ1-3; D uncertain. The germline gives CDR1 SGHNT, CDR2 YYREEE (reference sequence). The CDR3 consists of 14 residues. V was shortened by 4 bases and J by 0 bases, with 8 bases between the two germline ends. The CDR3 nucleotides read TGTGCCAGCAGCGTCTCAGTCTCTGGAAACACCATATATTTT. Translating gives CASSVSVSGNTIYF.

V gene TRBV30 combines with J gene TRBJ1-5, with 7 nucleotides matching TRBD1. V shed 0 bases, J shed 5 bases, and the junction held 1 base outside the gene matches. The CDR3 totals 13 residues. Per the germline V gene, CDR1 is GTSNPN and CDR2 is SVGIG (reference sequence). CDR3 coding DNA: TGTGCCTGGAGTGTGCAGGGGGATCAGCCCCAGCATTTT. It encodes CAWSVQGDQPQHF. The complete variable domain, with remaining parts taken from reference TRBV30 and TRBJ1-5, reads SQTIHQWPATLVQPVGSPLSLECTVEGTSNPNLYWYRQAAGRGLQLLFYSVGIGQISSEVPQNLSASRPQDRQFILSSKKLLLSDSGFYLCAWSVQGDQPQHFGDGTRLSIL.

The chain combines TRBV5-1 with TRBJ1-1, with 7 bases matching TRBD1. This CDR3 spans 14 amino acids. The V segment lost 1 base and the J segment 4 bases; nucleotides outside the gene matches: 4. Germline values: CDR1 SGHRS, CDR2 YFSETQ. CDR3 sequence: CASSLNRGVTEAFF. The CDR3 DNA sequence: TGCGCCAGCAGCTTGAACAGGGGAGTCACTGAAGCTTTCTTT.

The sample holds one count of this clone. The chain has TRBV2 and TRBJ2-7; 9 nucleotides match TRBD2. CDR3 length: 14 amino acids. CDR1 and CDR2 from the germline V gene are SNHLY and FYNNEI. After removal of 6 bases from V and 0 bases from J, the junction contained 3 bases not matched to a gene. This chain's CDR3 is CASRSGRTSYEQYF. The CDR3 DNA sequence: TGTGCCAGCAGGAGCGGGAGGACCTCCTACGAGCAGTACTTC.

The chain joins TRBV10-3 to TRBJ1-2, with 7 bases identical to TRBD1. With V trimmed by 2 bases and J by 6 bases, 3 bases remained unmatched. CDR3 length: 13 amino acids. Germline V gene lookup returns CDR1 ENHRY and CDR2 SYGVKD. CDR3 coding DNA: TGTGCCATCAGTGAGGGGGGGACAGATGGCTACACCTTC. As protein: CAISEGGTDGYTF.

The chain links TRBV30 to TRBJ2-5; D is ambiguous. V lost 2 bases and J lost 2, with 12 bases in between. Germline V lookup: CDR1 GTSNPN, CDR2 SVGIG (reference sequence). The CDR3 runs 14 residues. CDR3 DNA sequence: TGTGCCTGGAGTCCCCCACGGCGGCAAGAGACCCAGTACTTC. Protein sequence: CAWSPPRRQETQYF.

There are a few counts of this clone. CDR3 in amino acids: CASSPNTNYGYTF. DNA for the CDR3: TGTGCCAGCAGCCCAAACACTAACTATGGCTACACCTTC. The chain uses TRBV5-4 and TRBJ1-2; D unresolved. Trimming shortened V by 4 bases and J by 0 bases, and 7 bases separated the two germline ends. Germline V gene lookup returns CDR1 SGHNT and CDR2 YYREEE (reference sequence). CDR3 length equals 13 residues.

V usage is TRBV7-9 and J usage is TRBJ2-1; TRBD2 matches at 11 bases. Germline lookup yields CDR1 SEHNR and CDR2 FQNEAQ (reference sequence). This CDR3 spans 14 amino acids. V was clipped by 1 base and J by 7 bases; unmatched bases: 0. The CDR3 DNA reads TGTGCCAGCAGCTTAGGACTAGCGGGAAATGAGCAGTTCTTC. It is translated as CASSLGLAGNEQFF. Combining the CDR3 with reference TRBV7-9 and TRBJ2-1 gives the whole variable domain DTGVSQNPRHKITKRGQNVTFRCDPISEHNRLYWYRQTLGQGPEFLTYFQNEAQLEKSRLLSDRFSAERPKGSFSTLEIQRTEQGDSAMYLCASSLGLAGNEQFFGPGTRLTVL.

The genes are TRBV19 and TRBJ2-5; 10 positions match TRBD2. The CDR3 consists of 15 residues. Germline-derived CDR1 and CDR2 are LNHDA and SQIVND (reference sequence). V gave up 3 bases and J gave up 4 bases; unmatched junction bases: 5. CDR3 loop: CASSILSGRVETQYF. The CDR3 region has the DNA TGTGCCAGTAGTATTCTAAGCGGGAGGGTAGAGACCCAGTACTTC.